This is a list of T cell receptor beta chains from one sample in a study of early T cells in non-severe SARS-CoV-2 infection. Each CDR3 protein gets one entry after TCRdb re-called the 5' RACE reads with MiXCR. The repertoire holds 80,000 to 100,000 distinct CDR3 sequences, around 14% seen once, with around 7% in the top ten. The sample consisted of whole blood. The receptors here all came from an adult who was a healthcare worker with PCR-confirmed SARS-CoV-2 infection or an uninfected control (not recorded which). Each CDR3 is given without its conserved first and last residue.

v_gene	j_gene	CDR3aa
TRBV11-2	TRBJ2-5	ASNPGTSGSGGETQY
TRBV4-1	TRBJ2-1	ASSQRLVSSYNEQF
TRBV20-1	TRBJ2-1	SAREGSNEQF
TRBV30	TRBJ2-3	AWSVRRELTDTQY
TRBV7-9	TRBJ1-1	ASSLRGQGTEAF
TRBV15	TRBJ2-7	ATSWSSGRYEQY
TRBV27	TRBJ2-7	ASSKAGGTYEQY
TRBV5-1	TRBJ2-3	ASSWRSGQASTDTQY
TRBV19	TRBJ2-3	ATWGGTDTQY
TRBV6-5	TRBJ2-5	ASSYSGLAGLQETQY
TRBV28	TRBJ2-7	ASSATGFYEQY
TRBV20-1	TRBJ2-3	SARDLGGPTDTQY
TRBV9	TRBJ1-2	ASSAGAGHQDPHGYT
TRBV19	TRBJ2-3	ASPAPGAPDTQY
TRBV5-1	TRBJ2-2	ASSFRERSNTGELF
TRBV27	TRBJ2-2	ASTKGTGSTGELF
TRBV5-1	TRBJ2-7	ASSPAGSGASEQY
TRBV6-5	TRBJ1-2	ASRSAGGPHGYT
TRBV4-1	TRBJ1-5	ASSQGSQGNQPQH
TRBV5-4	TRBJ1-1	ASSLGSSNTEAF
TRBV11-2	TRBJ1-2	ASSSEWMYGYT
TRBV5-1	TRBJ1-3	ASSPDMSAGNTIY
TRBV28	TRBJ2-1	ASRRQEKNEQF
TRBV6-1	TRBJ2-3	ASKSVLVSTDTQY
TRBV3-1	TRBJ1-4	ASSQFPPGTNEKLF
TRBV9	TRBJ2-7	ASSASPGQGNYEQY
TRBV7-2	TRBJ2-7	ASSRTGLYEQY
TRBV7-8	TRBJ2-6	ASIGTGVFGANVLT
TRBV27	TRBJ2-7	VSSRPGQGYEQY
TRBV7-9	TRBJ2-7	ASSLSAGATYEQY
TRBV19	TRBJ1-5	ASSMRADPRWSQPQH
TRBV7-9	TRBJ2-1	ASRSVRGTSYNEQF
TRBV20-1	TRBJ1-4	SARAPGRANEKLF